This T cell receptor (beta chain) was sequenced in a study of CD8+CD57+ T cells in acquired aplastic anemia. The TCR beta profiling, which covered VDJ combination and CDR3 sequence, was carried out using genomic DNA as the template. TCRdb re-derived calls from the reads in MiXCR, one entry per CDR3 protein. The data hold some 200,000 distinct CDR3 sequences, with approximately 35% observed a single time. This clonotype has at least ten counts. The TCR originated in a human donor in good health, serving as a control. The sequenced material came from sorted CD4+, CD8+, or CD8+CD57+ T cells (not recorded which) from PBMCs.

CDR3 nucleotide sequence: TGTGCCAGCAGCTTAGGGAATAGCAATCAGCCCCAGCATTTT. Protein product: CASSLGNSNQPQHF. This rearrangement joins TRBV2 to TRBJ1-5; D is ambiguous. CDR1 and CDR2 from the germline V gene are SNHLY and FYNNEI. Deletions cut 6 bases from V and 0 bases from J, with 9 bases between. This CDR3 contains 14 residues.